The 25 T cell receptor beta chains below all came from one sample that was sequenced in a study of human T cells and chemical hapten exposure. TCRdb reanalysed the RACE reads using MiXCR and keeps one entry per CDR3 protein. The sample contains more than 80,000 distinct CDR3 sequences, 11% of which appear only once. Time point indicated: pre-sensitization, week 0. Treatment given: therapeutic diphenylcyclopropenone sensitization with weekly scalp DPC. Sequencing was performed on whole blood, taken in connection with sensitization to the hapten diphenylcyclopropenone (DPC). These receptors were obtained from a woman in her fifties or sixties with alopecia areata. Some clones in this sample may be carry-over from other donors' samples.

This clonotype was counted at least ten times. This sequence joins TRBV20-1 and TRBJ1-1; TRBD1 agrees at 7 bases. With V trimmed by 1 base and J by 2 bases, 7 bases remained unmatched. CDR1 DFQATT and CDR2 SNEGSKA come from the germline V gene (reference sequence). The CDR3 contains 15 residues. CDR3 nucleotide sequence: TGCAGTGCTAGAGTCGGGACAGAAATTAACACTGAAGCTTTCTTT. The encoded protein is CSARVGTEINTEAFF.

This clonotype was counted only a few times. This chain links TRBV7-3 with TRBJ1-1, with 7 bases fitting TRBD1. This CDR3 spans 14 amino acids. With V trimmed by 5 bases and J by 3 bases, 6 bases remained unmatched. In germline, CDR1 is SGHTA, CDR2 FQGTGA. CDR3 residues: CASSAAGGDTEAFF. The CDR3, as DNA: TGTGCCAGCAGCGCGGCAGGGGGAGACACTGAAGCTTTCTTT.

Only a few counts were recorded for this clonotype. The chain uses TRBV7-9 and TRBJ2-7, with D possibly matching TRBD2 (6 bases). The germline gives CDR1 SEHNR, CDR2 FQNEAQ (reference sequence). CDR3 length: 16 residues. The germline V and J ends were trimmed by 5 bases and 6 bases, with 23 bases remaining between them. CDR3 sequence reads: CASSPSGGSTTAEQYF. The CDR3 DNA sequence: TGTGCCAGCAGCCCGTCTGGAGGGTCGACCACTGCCGAGCAGTACTTC. The variable domain in full, completed from reference TRBV7-9 and TRBJ2-7, reads DTGVSQNPRHKITKRGQNVTFRCDPISEHNRLYWYRQTLGQGPEFLTYFQNEAQLEKSRLLSDRFSAERPKGSFSTLEIQRTEQGDSAMYLCASSPSGGSTTAEQYFGPGTRLTVT.

Ten or more counts support this clonotype. The rearrangement uses TRBV7-2 and TRBJ2-3; no clear D gene. Trimming took 2 bases from V and 7 from J, leaving 19 bases between them. CDR1 is SGHTA, CDR2 FQGNSA, per germline. The CDR3 spans 16 residues. Here the CDR3 reads CASSLWGSPLGHTQYF. CDR3 DNA: TGTGCCAGCAGCTTATGGGGATCACCCCTTGGGCATACGCAGTATTTT.

The chain carries TRBV7-9 and TRBJ2-5, with 7 bases aligning to TRBD1. The CDR3 is made up of 12 amino acids. J lost 2 bases, V lost 7 bases, and 1 base had no gene match. CDR1 is SEHNR, CDR2 FQNEAQ, per germline (reference sequence). This CDR3 reads CASNRGQETQYF. The CDR3 DNA reads TGTGCCAGCAACAGGGGACAAGAGACCCAGTACTTC.

The chain has TRBV7-9 and TRBJ2-5; possible D gene TRBD1, 6 bases. The CDR3 is 17 residues long. Trimming shortened V by 0 bases and J by 5 bases, and 19 bases separated the two germline ends. Germline-derived CDR1 and CDR2 are SEHNR and FQNEAQ (reference sequence). The CDR3 nucleotides read TGTGCCAGCAGCTTAGCACACTTCAGGGGATCCTGGGAGACCCAGTACTTC. This sequence encodes CASSLAHFRGSWETQYF.

CDR3 sequence (DNA): TGCAGTGCTAGAAGCGGGGGACTAGATTTCCACGAGCAGTACTTC. This codes for CSARSGGLDFHEQYF. V usage is TRBV20-1 and J usage is TRBJ2-7; 8 bases match TRBD2. The CDR3 loop spans 15 amino acids. Germline V CDR1 and CDR2: DFQATT, SNEGSKA (reference sequence). Trimming took 2 bases from V and 5 from J; bases not matched to a gene: 11.

This clonotype was seen a handful of times. The chain couples TRBV12-3 or TRBV12-4 to TRBJ1-5; D may be TRBD1 (6 bases). This CDR3 is 17 amino acids long. Trimming took off 5 bases at V and 3 bases at J, with 20 bases between the two ends. The CDR3 DNA sequence: TGTGCCAGCAGTCCCCCCCGGGCGGGGGCCCCCAATCAGCCCCAGCATTTT. Protein sequence: CASSPPRAGAPNQPQHF.

This clonotype appeared a few times. V is TRBV30 and J is TRBJ2-1; D remains ambiguous. Trimming cost V 0 bases and J 9 bases, with 9 bases left between them. CDR3 size: 12 residues. From germline, CDR1 is GTSNPN and CDR2 SVGIG (reference sequence). CDR3 residues: CAWSVGWTEQFF. The CDR3 DNA sequence: TGTGCCTGGAGTGTAGGATGGACTGAGCAGTTCTTC.

This clonotype has only a few counts. The J gene is TRBJ2-7, the V gene TRBV10-1, with a tentative D call TRBD2 (6 bases). Trimming shortened V by 3 bases and J by 0 bases, and 12 bases separated the two germline ends. Germline V CDR1 and CDR2: WNHNN, SYGVQD (reference sequence). CDR3 length: 15 amino acids. DNA for the CDR3: TGCGCCAGCAGTGACTCGCGGGGAAACTCCTACGAGCAGTACTTC. Translating it yields CASSDSRGNSYEQYF.

This clonotype was counted many times. The V call is TRBV3-1, the J call TRBJ1-2, with D possibly being TRBD1 (5 bases). This CDR3 comprises 15 residues. The germline V gene has CDR1 LGHDT and CDR2 YNNKEL (reference sequence). V lost 1 base to trimming and J lost 4 bases, with 13 bases between them. The CDR3, as DNA: TGTGCCAGCAGCCAAGGCGTGGGCAGGGCCTATGGCTACACCTTC. It codes for CASSQGVGRAYGYTF.

This clonotype was observed a few times. The V and J genes are TRBV11-2 and TRBJ2-3; the match to TRBD2 covers 11 bases. J lost 2 bases, V lost 5 bases, and 12 bases had no gene match. The CDR3 is made up of 18 amino acids. The germline gives CDR1 SGHAT, CDR2 FQNNGV. For the CDR3, the DNA is TGTGCCAGCAGCGAACGCCTCCGACTAGCGGGGTACACAGATACGCAGTATTTT. This gives the protein CASSERLRLAGYTDTQYF.

The chain carries TRBV29-1 and TRBJ1-2; maybe TRBD1 (5 bases). The CDR3 consists of 14 residues. Germline V gene sequence: CDR1 SQVTM, CDR2 ANQGSEA. V was cut by 2 bases and J by 8 bases, with 18 bases left in between. The CDR3 sequence: CSVESPGRLSGYTF. The CDR3, as DNA: TGCAGCGTTGAATCTCCAGGGCGCTTGAGCGGCTACACCTTC.

This clonotype has only a few counts. The chain couples TRBV14 to TRBJ2-7; TRBD1 or TRBD2 may be the D gene (6 bases each). The V end was cut by 1 base, the J end by 4 bases, with 14 bases between. In germline, CDR1 is SGHDN, CDR2 FVKESK. CDR3 size: 15 residues. CDR3 protein: CASSQGFGGSYEQYF. As DNA, the CDR3 is TGTGCCAGCAGCCAAGGCTTCGGGGGCTCGTACGAGCAGTACTTC.

This clonotype has ten or more counts. The rearrangement links TRBV6-5 to TRBJ2-3; 12 bases match TRBD2. CDR3 length: 17 amino acids. V lost 6 bases and J lost 6; bases outside the gene matches: 13. CDR1 is MNHEY, CDR2 SVGAGI, per germline. The CDR3 DNA is TGTGCCAGCAGGAGCACTAGCGGGGGGCCTAGAGGGGATACGCAGTATTTT. Its protein is CASRSTSGGPRGDTQYF.

This sequence joins TRBV18 and TRBJ2-1; D might be TRBD2 (7 bases). The V end lost 5 bases, the J end lost 3 bases, and 14 bases lay between the germline ends. The CDR3 loop spans 15 amino acids. Looked up from germline, CDR1 is KGHSH and CDR2 is LQKENI. The CDR3 region has the DNA TGTGCCAGCTCATCACTAGCGACAGGCTACAATGAGCAGTTCTTC. Translated: CASSSLATGYNEQFF.

This clonotype came up many times. The V and J genes are TRBV5-6 and TRBJ1-3, with D hard to call. CDR3 size: 12 residues. The germline V gene encodes CDR1 SGHDT and CDR2 YYEEEE. V dropped 2 bases and J dropped 4 bases, with 4 bases sitting between them. The CDR3 nucleotides are TGTGCCAGCAGCTTAGCCGGAAACACCATATATTTT. This encodes CASSLAGNTIYF.

The table lists this clonotype with many counts. V usage is TRBV18 and J usage is TRBJ2-1; 8 bases agree with TRBD2. The V segment lost 3 bases and the J segment 3 bases; nucleotides outside the gene matches: 4. Germline CDR1 reads KGHSH; CDR2 reads LQKENI. The CDR3 runs to 15 residues. CDR3 bases: TGTGCCAGCTCACCGGGACTAGGGAACTACAATGAGCAGTTCTTC. This encodes CASSPGLGNYNEQFF.

Only a few counts were recorded for this clonotype. The V gene is TRBV7-3, the J gene TRBJ2-3; the D gene is possibly TRBD2 (6 bases). The length of the CDR3 is 15 residues. The V gene lost 5 bases and the J gene lost 1 base, with 13 bases spanning the gap. Germline CDR1 is SGHTA and CDR2 is FQGTGA. CDR3 DNA: TGTGCCAGCAGCCCGGGGGAGGTGGGCACAGATACGCAGTATTTT. Protein sequence: CASSPGEVGTDTQYF.

The chain recombines TRBV5-1 with TRBJ1-1; D is undetermined. V was pared by 0 bases and J by 4 bases, with 13 bases between. CDR3 size: 15 residues. Germline CDR1 is SGHRS and CDR2 is YFSETQ. CDR3 DNA sequence: TGCGCCAGCAGCTTGGCGGTCTCCGTGGCCACTGAAGCTTTCTTT. Encoded protein: CASSLAVSVATEAFF.

In its sample, this clonotype was seen many times. CDR3 nucleotide sequence: TGTGCCAGCAGTTCGGGACAGGGGAGGGCCACTGAAGCTTTCTTT. Its translation: CASSSGQGRATEAFF. This chain uses TRBV6-5 with TRBJ1-1; the match to TRBD1 covers 10 bases. Germline V CDR1 and CDR2: MNHEY, SVGAGI. The CDR3 contains 15 residues. The V and J ends lost 4 bases and 4 bases, in that order; junction bases with no gene match: 6.

The chain carries TRBV13 and TRBJ2-7; perhaps TRBD2 as D (7 bases). The CDR3 has 16 amino acids. Germline CDR1 PRHDT, CDR2 FYEKMQ (reference sequence). Trimming pared 5 bases from V and 3 bases from J, leaving 20 bases between. The chain's CDR3 is CASSQGGGIRSYEQYF. CDR3 DNA sequence: TGTGCCAGCAGCCAGGGCGGGGGCATCAGGAGCTACGAGCAGTACTTC.

This clonotype turned up a few times. The chain couples TRBV18 to TRBJ2-2; TRBD2 might be the D (6 bases). The CDR3 contains 14 residues. CDR1 and CDR2 from the germline V gene are KGHSH and LQKENI. Trimming removed 2 bases from V and 7 bases from J, with 11 bases in between. The CDR3: CASSPGGLNGELFF. The CDR3 DNA sequence: TGTGCCAGCTCACCAGGGGGACTCAACGGGGAGCTGTTTTTT.

In its sample, this clonotype was seen a few times. The chain recombines TRBV7-2 with TRBJ1-1; maybe TRBD1 (5 bases). CDR3 length: 15 residues. V lost 6 bases and J lost 2, with 16 bases in between. The germline V gene encodes CDR1 SGHTA and CDR2 FQGNSA. Written as DNA, the CDR3 is TGTGCCAGCAGAAGAATGCAGGGCCCAAACACTGAAGCTTTCTTT. This codes for CASRRMQGPNTEAFF.

This clonotype was counted at least ten times. CDR3 in amino acids: CASSLGTASYEQYF. The DNA of the CDR3 is TGTGCCAGCAGCCTAGGGACAGCCTCCTACGAGCAGTACTTC. The chain has TRBV5-5 and TRBJ2-7; 7 bases fit TRBD1. Germline V gives CDR1 SGHKS, CDR2 YYEKEE (reference sequence). The CDR3 is made up of 14 amino acids. J was trimmed by 0 bases and V by 4 bases; bases with no gene match: 4.